Following are 5 T cell receptor beta chains from one sample sequenced in a study of T cells in Graves' hyperthyroidism and ophthalmopathy. Researchers took RNA transcripts and amplified the TCR beta CDR3 regions from them. The HTBI set primed first-round TCR CDR3 RT-PCR. TCRdb re-called the multiplex PCR reads with MiXCR, one entry per CDR3 protein. The profile shows approximately 500,000 distinct CDR3 sequences, 40% to 55% of them singletons. The sample consisted of peripheral blood or thyroid tissue (not recorded which). These receptors all stem from a woman aged 18-30 years with Graves' hyperthyroidism.

CDR3 amino acids: CSARDATSGRWETQYF. CDR3 nucleotide sequence: TGCAGTGCTAGAGATGCGACTAGCGGGAGGTGGGAGACCCAGTACTTC. The genes are TRBV20-1 and TRBJ2-5, with 13 bases that match TRBD2. This CDR3 has 16 amino acids. Germline values: CDR1 DFQATT, CDR2 SNEGSKA (reference sequence). V dropped 0 bases and J dropped 5; count of bases not matched to a gene: 6.

This clonotype appeared a single time. The CDR3 here is CSSYSASGSIEQYF. CDR3 coding DNA: TGCAGCAGTTACTCGGCTAGCGGGAGTATCGAGCAGTACTTC. V and J are TRBV29-1 and TRBJ2-7; the match to TRBD2 covers 10 bases. J was trimmed by 6 bases and V by 8 bases; bases with no gene match: 13. Germline values: CDR1 SQVTM, CDR2 ANQGSEA. The CDR3 spans 14 residues.

This CDR3 reads CASTSGRESYEQYF. The CDR3 nucleotides read TGTGCCAGCACCTCGGGCAGGGAGAGCTACGAGCAGTACTTC. V and J are TRBV7-2 and TRBJ2-7; D is perhaps TRBD1 or TRBD2 (5 bases each). There are 14 residues in the CDR3. Germline CDR1 SGHTA, CDR2 FQGNSA. V lost 7 bases to trimming and J lost 3 bases, with 16 bases between them. Variable domain in full (rest from reference TRBV7-2 and TRBJ2-7): GAGVSQSPSNKVTEKGKDVELRCDPISGHTALYWYRQSLGQGLEFLIYFQGNSAPDKSGLPSDRFSAERTGGSVSTLTIQRTQQEDSAVYLCASTSGRESYEQYFGPGTRLTVT.

This chain uses TRBV29-1 with TRBJ1-2; D gene ambiguous. The length of the CDR3 is 13 residues. In germline, CDR1 is SQVTM, CDR2 ANQGSEA. The germline V and J ends were trimmed by 4 bases and 7 bases, with 16 bases remaining between them. The DNA for the CDR3 is TGCAGCGTTGTCAGCGGGAGCTCTGTTGGCTACACCTTC. Protein product: CSVVSGSSVGYTF.

This rearrangement joins TRBV11-2 to TRBJ1-2, with TRBD1 as a possible D gene (6 bases). Germline CDR1 SGHAT, CDR2 FQNNGV. Deletions cut 5 bases from V and 6 bases from J, with 13 bases between. CDR3 length: 13 amino acids. CDR3 nucleotides: TGTGCCAGCAGCATTTACAGGGCCGATGGCTACACCTTC. This sequence encodes CASSIYRADGYTF.